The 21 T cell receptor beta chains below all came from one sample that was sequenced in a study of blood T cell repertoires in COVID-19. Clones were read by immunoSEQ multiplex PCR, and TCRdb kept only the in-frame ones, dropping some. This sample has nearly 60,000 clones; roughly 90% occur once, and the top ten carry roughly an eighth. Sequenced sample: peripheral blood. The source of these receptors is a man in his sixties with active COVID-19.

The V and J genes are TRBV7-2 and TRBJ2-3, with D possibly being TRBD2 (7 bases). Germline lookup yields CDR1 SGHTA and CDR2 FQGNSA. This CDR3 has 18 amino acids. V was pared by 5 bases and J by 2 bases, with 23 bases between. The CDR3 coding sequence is TGTGCCAGCAGCACTCACCCAGGGGTACTAGCGCACACAGATACGCAGTATTTT. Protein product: CASSTHPGVLAHTDTQYF.

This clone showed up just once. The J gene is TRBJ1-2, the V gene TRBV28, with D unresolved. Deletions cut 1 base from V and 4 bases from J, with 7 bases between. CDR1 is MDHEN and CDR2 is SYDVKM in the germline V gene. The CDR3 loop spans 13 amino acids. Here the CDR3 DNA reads TGTGCCAGCAGTTTATCCGTCAGCTATGGCTACACCTTC. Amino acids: CASSLSVSYGYTF.

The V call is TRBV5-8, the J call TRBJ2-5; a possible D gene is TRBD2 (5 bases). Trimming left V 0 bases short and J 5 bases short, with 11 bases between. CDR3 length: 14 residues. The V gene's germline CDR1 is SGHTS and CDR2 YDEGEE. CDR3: CASSLVGSTETQYF. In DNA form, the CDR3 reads TGTGCCAGCAGCTTGGTTGGGAGTACCGAGACCCAGTACTTC.

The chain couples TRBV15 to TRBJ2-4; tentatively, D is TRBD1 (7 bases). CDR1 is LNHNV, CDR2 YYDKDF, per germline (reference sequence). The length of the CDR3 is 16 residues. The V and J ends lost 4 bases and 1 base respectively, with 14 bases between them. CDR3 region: CATSTSGGQAKNIQYF. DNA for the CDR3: TGTGCCACCAGCACCTCAGGGGGGCAGGCCAAAAACATTCAGTACTTC.

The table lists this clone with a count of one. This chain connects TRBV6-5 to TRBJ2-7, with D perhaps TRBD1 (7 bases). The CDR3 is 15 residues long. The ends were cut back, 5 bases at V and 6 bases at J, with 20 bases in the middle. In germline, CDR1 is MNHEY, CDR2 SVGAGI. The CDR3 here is CASSLVGGGTFEQYF. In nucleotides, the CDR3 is TGTGCCAGCAGTCTAGTCGGAGGGGGCACCTTCGAGCAGTACTTC.

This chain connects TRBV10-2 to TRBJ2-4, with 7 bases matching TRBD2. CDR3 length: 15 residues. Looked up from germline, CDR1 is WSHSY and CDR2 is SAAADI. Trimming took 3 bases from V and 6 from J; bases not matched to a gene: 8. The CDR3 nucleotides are TGCGCCAGCAGTGATCAGCGGGGAAGGGGAAACATTCAGTACTTC. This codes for CASSDQRGRGNIQYF.

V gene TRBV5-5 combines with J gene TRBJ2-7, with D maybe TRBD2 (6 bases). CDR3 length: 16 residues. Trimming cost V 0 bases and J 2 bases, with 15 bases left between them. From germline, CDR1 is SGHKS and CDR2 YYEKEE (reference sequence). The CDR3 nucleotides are TGTGCCAGCAGCTTGGGTCGGAGGGATGGGCCCTACGAGCAGTACTTC. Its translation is CASSLGRRDGPYEQYF.

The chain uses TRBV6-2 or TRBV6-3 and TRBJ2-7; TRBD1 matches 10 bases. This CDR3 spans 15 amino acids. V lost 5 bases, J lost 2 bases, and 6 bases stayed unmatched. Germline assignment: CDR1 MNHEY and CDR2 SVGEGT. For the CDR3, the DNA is TGTGCCAGCAGTCTTACGGGACAGGGGCCCTACGAGCAGTACTTC. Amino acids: CASSLTGQGPYEQYF.

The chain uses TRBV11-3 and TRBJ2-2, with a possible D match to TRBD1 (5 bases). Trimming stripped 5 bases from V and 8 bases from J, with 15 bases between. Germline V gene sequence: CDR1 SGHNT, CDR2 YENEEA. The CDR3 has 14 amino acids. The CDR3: CASSPYDRAGELFF. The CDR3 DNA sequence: TGTGCCAGCAGCCCTTACGACAGAGCTGGGGAGCTGTTTTTT.

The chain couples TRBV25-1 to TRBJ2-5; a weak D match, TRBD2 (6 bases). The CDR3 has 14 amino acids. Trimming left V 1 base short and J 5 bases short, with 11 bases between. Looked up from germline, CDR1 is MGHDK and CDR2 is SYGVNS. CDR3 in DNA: TGTGCCAGCAGTGAATTCGGAGGGACGGAGACCCAGTACTTC. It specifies CASSEFGGTETQYF.

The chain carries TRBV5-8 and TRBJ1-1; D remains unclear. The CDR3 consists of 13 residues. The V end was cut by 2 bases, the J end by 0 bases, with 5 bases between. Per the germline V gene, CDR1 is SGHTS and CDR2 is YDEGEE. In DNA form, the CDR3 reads TGTGCCAGCAGCTTTACAGTGAACACTGAAGCTTTCTTT. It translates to CASSFTVNTEAFF.

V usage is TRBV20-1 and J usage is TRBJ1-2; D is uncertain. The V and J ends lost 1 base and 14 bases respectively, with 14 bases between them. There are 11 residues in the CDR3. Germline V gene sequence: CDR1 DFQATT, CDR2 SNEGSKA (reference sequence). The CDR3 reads CSARGEGVITF. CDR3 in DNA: TGCAGTGCTAGAGGGGAGGGTGTCATAACCTTC.

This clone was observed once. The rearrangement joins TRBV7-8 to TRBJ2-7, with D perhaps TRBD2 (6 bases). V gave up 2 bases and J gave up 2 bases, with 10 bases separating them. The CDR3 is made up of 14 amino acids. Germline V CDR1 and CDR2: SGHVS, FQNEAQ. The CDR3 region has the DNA TGTGCCAGCAGCTTATCGCTAGCGCCCTACGAGCAGTACTTC. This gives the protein CASSLSLAPYEQYF.

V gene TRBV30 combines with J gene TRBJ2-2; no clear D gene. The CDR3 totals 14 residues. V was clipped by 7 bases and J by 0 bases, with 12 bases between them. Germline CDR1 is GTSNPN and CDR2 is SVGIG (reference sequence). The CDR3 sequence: CAFAVLTNTGELFF. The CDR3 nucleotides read TGTGCCTTTGCGGTATTGACGAACACCGGGGAGCTGTTTTTT.

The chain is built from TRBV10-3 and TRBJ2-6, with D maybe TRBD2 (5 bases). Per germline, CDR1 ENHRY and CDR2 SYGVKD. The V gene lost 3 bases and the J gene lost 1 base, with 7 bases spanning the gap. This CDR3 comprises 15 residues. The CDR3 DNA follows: TGTGCCATCAGTGATTCGGGGTCTGGGGCCAACGTCCTGACTTTC. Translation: CAISDSGSGANVLTF.

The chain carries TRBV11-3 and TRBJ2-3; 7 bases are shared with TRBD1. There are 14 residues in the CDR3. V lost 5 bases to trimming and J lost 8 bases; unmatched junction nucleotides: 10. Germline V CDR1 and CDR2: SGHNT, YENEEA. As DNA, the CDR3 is TGTGCCAGCAGCCCGCCAGGGGGACCGAGTACGCAGTATTTT. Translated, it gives CASSPPGGPSTQYF.

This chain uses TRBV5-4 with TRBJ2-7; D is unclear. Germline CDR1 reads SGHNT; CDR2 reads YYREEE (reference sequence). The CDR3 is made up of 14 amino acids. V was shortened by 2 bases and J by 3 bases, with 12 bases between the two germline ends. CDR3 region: CASSLGVDFYEQYF. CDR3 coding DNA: TGTGCCAGCAGCTTAGGAGTAGACTTCTACGAGCAGTACTTC.

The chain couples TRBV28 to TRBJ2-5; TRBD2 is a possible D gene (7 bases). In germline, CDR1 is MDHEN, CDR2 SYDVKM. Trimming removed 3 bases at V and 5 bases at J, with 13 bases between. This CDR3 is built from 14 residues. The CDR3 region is CASSFFRGAETQYF. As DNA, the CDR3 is TGTGCCAGCAGTTTTTTCCGGGGGGCGGAGACCCAGTACTTC.

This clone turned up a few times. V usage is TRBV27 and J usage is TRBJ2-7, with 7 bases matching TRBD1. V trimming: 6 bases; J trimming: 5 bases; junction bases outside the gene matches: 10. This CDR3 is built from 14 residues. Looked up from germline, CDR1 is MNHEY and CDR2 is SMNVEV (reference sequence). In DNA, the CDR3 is TGTGCCAGCAGAGATCGACAGGGTGGCGACGAGCAGTACTTC. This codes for CASRDRQGGDEQYF.

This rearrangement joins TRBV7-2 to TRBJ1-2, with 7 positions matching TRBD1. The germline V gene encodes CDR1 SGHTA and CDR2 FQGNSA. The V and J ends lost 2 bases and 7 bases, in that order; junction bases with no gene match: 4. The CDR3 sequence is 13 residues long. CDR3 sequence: CASSLQGGGGYTF. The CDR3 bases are TGTGCCAGCAGCTTACAAGGGGGCGGTGGCTACACCTTC.

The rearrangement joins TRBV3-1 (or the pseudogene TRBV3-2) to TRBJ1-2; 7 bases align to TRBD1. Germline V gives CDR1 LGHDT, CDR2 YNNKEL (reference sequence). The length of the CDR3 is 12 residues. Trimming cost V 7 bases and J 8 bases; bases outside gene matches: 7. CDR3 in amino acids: CASTTGDRGYTF. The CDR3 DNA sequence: TGTGCCAGCACCACAGGGGACCGGGGCTACACCTTC.